These 4 T cell receptor beta chains share one sample of origin, sequenced in a study of blood T cell repertoires in COVID-19. Clones were sequenced by immunoSEQ multiplex PCR, and TCRdb holds only the in-frame ones, with some missing. This sample has 350,000 to 400,000 clones, with approximately 90% found just once. The sequenced sample consisted of PBMCs or T cells enriched from blood (not recorded which). All receptors come from a woman younger than 35 who had recovered from COVID-19.

This chain uses TRBV5-1 with TRBJ2-7, with 8 bases fitting TRBD1. This CDR3 region has 15 residues. Germline V gene sequence: CDR1 SGHRS, CDR2 YFSETQ. Losses at the gene ends were 3 bases for V and 3 bases for J; bases not matched to a gene: 8. CDR3 sequence reads: CASSSARGRDYEQYF. Here the CDR3 DNA reads TGCGCCAGCAGCTCAGCCAGGGGGCGGGACTACGAGCAGTACTTC. Drawing the rest from reference TRBV5-1 and TRBJ2-7, the complete variable domain is KAGVTQTPRYLIKTRGQQVTLSCSPISGHRSVSWYQQTPGQGLQFLFEYFSETQRNKGNFPGRFSGRQFSNSRSEMNVSTLELGDSALYLCASSSARGRDYEQYFGPGTRLTVT.

The CDR3 DNA reads as TGTGCCAGCAGCGAGCAACCCGTCGGGCAGTACTTC. It codes for CASSEQPVGQYF. J is TRBJ2-7 and V is TRBV28, with D hard to call. The CDR3 is made up of 12 amino acids. Germline V lookup: CDR1 MDHEN, CDR2 SYDVKM. Trimming took 6 bases from V and 9 from J, leaving 15 bases between them.

The V gene is TRBV2, the J gene TRBJ1-3; D uncertain. V gave up 8 bases and J gave up 0 bases, with 14 bases separating them. The germline V gene has CDR1 SNHLY and CDR2 FYNNEI. The CDR3 is made up of 15 amino acids. CDR3 sequence (DNA): TGTGCCAGCGCTAGTGGTGGGTCCTCTGGAAACACCATATATTTT. It yields the protein CASASGGSSGNTIYF.

The chain has TRBV5-8 and TRBJ1-5; D unclear. The V and J ends lost 4 bases and 9 bases respectively, with 14 bases between them. The CDR3 contains 13 residues. CDR1 SGHTS and CDR2 YDEGEE come from the germline V gene. In DNA, the CDR3 is TGTGCCAGCAGCCGGGGAGCCTGGCTGCCCCAGCATTTT. It yields the protein CASSRGAWLPQHF.